The next 9 T cell receptor beta chains were all read from a single sample in a study of molecular identifiers for immune sequencing clone quantification. Each CDR3 protein is one row after TCRdb ran MiXCR on the PCR reads. Of 300,000 to 400,000 distinct CDR3 sequences listed, about a quarter are singletons. Sequencing input: naive CD8+ T cells from blood, with Jurkat cell RNA spiked in. Subset meaning: FACS-sorted CD8+CD4-CCR7+CD45RA+ naive T cells. Receptors were obtained from a human donor in good health. Some libraries in this study had Jurkat cell RNA spiked in.

V and J are TRBV3-1 and TRBJ2-7; D is ambiguous. The CDR3 runs to 13 residues. Trimming stripped 3 bases from V and 4 bases from J, with 10 bases between. Germline CDR1 reads LGHDT; CDR2 reads YNNKEL (reference sequence). The CDR3 sequence: CASSQYGVYEQYF. The CDR3 bases are TGTGCCAGCAGCCAGTACGGAGTTTACGAGCAGTACTTC.

This clonotype was seen only a few times. The rearrangement links TRBV27 to TRBJ1-1; 9 bases are a match to TRBD1. CDR1 is MNHEY, CDR2 SMNVEV, per germline (reference sequence). The junction had 6 bases not matched to a gene; V was cut back by 6 bases and J by 7 bases. The CDR3 has 13 amino acids. This CDR3 reads CASRPTGGFEAFF. CDR3 in DNA: TGTGCCAGCAGGCCGACAGGGGGATTTGAAGCTTTCTTT.

This clonotype occurred many times. The chain employs TRBV29-1 and TRBJ2-7; D may be TRBD2 (6 bases). Trimming took off 5 bases at V and 6 bases at J, with 17 bases between the two ends. The germline V gene encodes CDR1 SQVTM and CDR2 ANQGSEA. The CDR3 has 13 residues. In DNA form, the CDR3 reads TGCAGCGTTTTAGGCGGGGAGATGGGCGAGCAGTACTTC. Translation gives CSVLGGEMGEQYF.

Worth noting for this clonotype: Because it lacks the conserved phenylalanine or tryptophan at the end, this CDR3 is likely a read error. V and J are TRBV6-5 and TRBJ1-1; 10 bases align to TRBD1. The J segment lost 4 bases and the V segment lost 5 bases, leaving 13 bases of the junction unmatched. Germline V gene lookup returns CDR1 MNHEY and CDR2 SVGAGI. The CDR3 runs to 17 residues. DNA for the CDR3: TGTGCCAGCAGTCCCCGGGACAGGGGCCTCTTTGGCACTGAAGCTTTCCTT. Its translation: CASSPRDRGLFGTEAFL.

This clonotype has a count of ten or more. V usage is TRBV5-1 and J usage is TRBJ2-6; D gene ambiguous. Germline V gives CDR1 SGHRS, CDR2 YFSETQ. Deletions cut 0 bases from V and 0 bases from J, with 7 bases between. This CDR3 has 16 amino acids. The CDR3: CASSLAVNSGANVLTF. The CDR3 DNA is TGCGCCAGCAGCTTGGCAGTTAACTCTGGGGCCAACGTCCTGACTTTC.

The sample holds many counts of this clonotype. V is TRBV7-9 and J is TRBJ2-3; weak D call: TRBD2 (6 bases). Per the germline V gene, CDR1 is SEHNR and CDR2 is FQNEAQ (reference sequence). V shed 3 bases and J shed 5 bases, with 12 bases lying between them. The CDR3 loop spans 14 amino acids. The chain's CDR3 is CASSLEGGRDTQYF. The CDR3, as DNA: TGTGCCAGCAGCTTGGAGGGTGGAAGAGATACGCAGTATTTT.

This clonotype has a handful of counts. The chain recombines TRBV15 with TRBJ1-5, with 9 positions matching TRBD1. The germline V gene encodes CDR1 LNHNV and CDR2 YYDKDF (reference sequence). The CDR3 runs 15 residues. V lost 3 bases and J lost 0; bases outside the gene matches: 0. The DNA for the CDR3 is TGTGCCACCAGCAGGGACAGGGGTAGCAATCAGCCCCAGCATTTT. The encoded protein is CATSRDRGSNQPQHF.

A few counts support this clonotype. This sequence joins TRBV27 and TRBJ1-2, with TRBD1 matching 8 bases. There are 15 residues in the CDR3. From germline, CDR1 is MNHEY and CDR2 SMNVEV (reference sequence). Trimming took 5 bases from V and 7 from J; bases not matched to a gene: 12. The CDR3 loop reads CASSPAGGVRLGYTF. As DNA, the CDR3 is TGTGCCAGCAGTCCCGCAGGGGGCGTTCGGCTTGGCTACACCTTC.

For this clonotype: Compared with germline, one end of the junction differs, possibly owing to a read error. The chain carries TRBV5-3 and TRBJ1-1; D gene uncertain. TRBV5-3 is assigned to the ORF class and has an uncertain function. The CDR3 consists of 15 residues. The DNA of the CDR3 is TGTGCCAGCAGCTTTGACTCTCCGCGCGACACTGTAGCTTTCTTT. This sequence encodes CASSFDSPRDTVAFF.